This record looks at one T cell receptor beta chain sequence and its context. V lost 8 bases and J lost 3, with 17 bases in between. The CDR3 extends over 15 amino acids. The germline V gene encodes CDR1 SNHLY and CDR2 FYNNEI. Method: immunoSEQ multiplex PCR; TCRdb's copy keeps in-frame clones and lacks some. Of 55,000 to 80,000 clones listed, roughly 88% were seen once; the top ten hold around 30%. This record comes from a study of blood T cell repertoires in COVID-19. The receptor was isolated from a man aged 45 to 65 with acute or convalescent COVID-19. The chain recombines TRBV2 with TRBJ1-5; D might be TRBD1 (6 bases). Sequencing used peripheral blood. The CDR3 is CASLGARTDNQPQHF. The CDR3 DNA reads TGTGCCAGCCTGGGGGCCAGGACAGACAATCAGCCCCAGCATTTT.